A single sample gave rise to the 11 T cell receptor beta chains below, sequenced in a study of blood T cell repertoires in COVID-19. Profiled with immunoSEQ multiplex PCR; TCRdb holds only in-frame clones, not every one. Among some 270,000 clones listed, about 82% were seen once. The sample was peripheral blood. The receptors here all came from a woman over 75 with COVID-19, enrolled during active disease.

The rearrangement links TRBV9 to TRBJ1-2; 10 bases agree with TRBD1. In germline, CDR1 is SGDLS, CDR2 YYNGEE. The CDR3 covers 15 residues. V shed 4 bases and J 6 bases; nucleotides not matched to a gene: 9. In nucleotides, the CDR3 is TGTGCCAGCAGCCCGCGCACCGGGACAGGGGATGGCTACACCTTC. Translated: CASSPRTGTGDGYTF.

This clone was found once. V usage is TRBV19 and J usage is TRBJ1-3, with a weak D call TRBD1 (6 bases). Trimming left V 5 bases short and J 2 bases short, with 10 bases between. CDR3 length: 14 amino acids. Germline CDR1 and CDR2: LNHDA and SQIVND (reference sequence). The CDR3 protein is CASSPTGAGNTIYF. CDR3 nucleotide sequence: TGTGCCAGTAGTCCGACAGGAGCTGGAAACACCATATATTTT.

The chain combines TRBV28 with TRBJ1-5; tentative D call: TRBD1 (5 bases). Trimming removed 7 bases from V and 5 bases from J, with 15 bases in between. This CDR3 is built from 14 residues. CDR1 is MDHEN and CDR2 is SYDVKM in the germline V gene. CDR3 in amino acids: CASTPGGMDQPQHF. The CDR3 nucleotides read TGTGCCAGCACCCCGGGGGGTATGGATCAGCCCCAGCATTTT.

This sequence joins TRBV11-2 and TRBJ1-5; 8 nucleotides align to TRBD1. With 3 bases clipped from V and 7 bases from J, the junction kept 8 bases outside the gene matches. Germline loops: CDR1 SGHAT, CDR2 FQNNGV. The CDR3 covers 15 residues. CDR3 sequence (DNA): TGTGCCAGCAGCTTCGGACAGGGAGACGGCCAGCCCCAGCATTTT. It is translated as CASSFGQGDGQPQHF.

The sample holds one count of this clone. The chain has TRBV11-1 and TRBJ1-1, with 7 positions matching TRBD1. This CDR3 spans 14 amino acids. The germline V gene has CDR1 SGHAT and CDR2 FQDESV (reference sequence). V lost 5 bases to trimming and J lost 4 bases; unmatched junction nucleotides: 7. Here the CDR3 DNA reads TGTGCCAGCAGCAGAATGACAGGGCTCACTGAAGCTTTCTTT. Translation: CASSRMTGLTEAFF.

The CDR3 region is CASSLVGQVNQPQHF. The CDR3, as DNA: TGTGCCAGCAGCTTGGTCGGACAGGTAAATCAGCCCCAGCATTTT. V gene TRBV5-8 combines with J gene TRBJ1-5; 7 bases map to TRBD1. This CDR3 region has 15 residues. CDR1 is SGHTS and CDR2 is YDEGEE in the germline V gene. The J segment lost 4 bases and the V segment lost 0 bases, leaving 4 bases of the junction unmatched.

The J gene is TRBJ1-2, the V gene TRBV27, with D perhaps matching TRBD1 (5 bases). CDR1 is MNHEY, CDR2 SMNVEV, per germline (reference sequence). V was cut by 0 bases and J by 8 bases, with 10 bases left in between. The CDR3 totals 13 residues. The CDR3 DNA follows: TGTGCCAGCAGTTTATCCGCCAGGGTCGGCTACACCTTC. Encoded protein: CASSLSARVGYTF.

The chain uses TRBV5-1 and TRBJ2-2; maybe TRBD1 (5 bases). Trimming cost V 0 bases and J 5 bases, with 5 bases left between them. The CDR3 totals 13 residues. Per the germline V gene, CDR1 is SGHRS and CDR2 is YFSETQ. Here the CDR3 reads CASSLEGTGELFF. The CDR3 nucleotides read TGCGCCAGCAGCTTGGAGGGGACCGGGGAGCTGTTTTTT.

The chain recombines TRBV19 with TRBJ2-4; maybe TRBD1 (6 bases). Germline CDR1 reads LNHDA; CDR2 reads SQIVND (reference sequence). This CDR3 region has 14 residues. V lost 7 bases and J lost 3, with 13 bases in between. This CDR3 is CASTHPGDKNIQYF. The CDR3 DNA is TGTGCCAGTACGCATCCAGGGGACAAAAACATTCAGTACTTC.

This clone was recorded only once. The chain links TRBV12-3 or TRBV12-4 to TRBJ1-2, with D possibly matching TRBD1 (6 bases). The V gene lost 5 bases and the J gene lost 8 bases, with 12 bases spanning the gap. This CDR3 is 12 amino acids long. DNA of the CDR3: TGTGCCAGCAGTCCCTCAGGGGAAGGCTACACCTTC. Protein: CASSPSGEGYTF.

The genes are TRBV7-8 and TRBJ2-7; D is perhaps TRBD2 (5 bases). Germline-derived CDR1 and CDR2 are SGHVS and FQNEAQ. The V and J ends lost 3 bases and 5 bases respectively, with 14 bases between them. The CDR3 is made up of 14 amino acids. The CDR3 loop is CASSLDSPYNEQYF. In DNA form, the CDR3 reads TGTGCCAGCAGCTTGGACTCCCCATACAACGAGCAGTACTTC. The full variable domain, its missing parts supplied by reference TRBV7-8 and TRBJ2-7, is GAGVSQSPRYKVAKRGQDVALRCDPISGHVSLFWYQQALGQGPEFLTYFQNEAQLDKSGLPSDRFFAERPEGSVSTLKIQRTQQEDSAVYLCASSLDSPYNEQYFGPGTRLTVT.